Below are 8 T cell receptor beta chains sequenced from a single sample in a study of blood T cell repertoires in COVID-19. Measured with immunoSEQ multiplex PCR; TCRdb has only the in-frame clones, and not every one. The table includes roughly 300,000 clones, roughly 90% detected once. The sample consisted of PBMCs or T cells enriched from blood (not recorded which). The receptors originated from a woman aged 30 to 39 who had recovered from COVID-19.

The chain recombines TRBV5-1 with TRBJ1-3; perhaps TRBD1 as D (5 bases). Germline CDR1 and CDR2: SGHRS and YFSETQ. The CDR3 extends over 15 amino acids. Trimming left V 6 bases short and J 9 bases short, with 22 bases between. The CDR3 here is CASTWGGAPGSTIYF. In nucleotides, the CDR3 is TGCGCCAGCACCTGGGGAGGGGCGCCCGGGAGCACCATATATTTT. Full variable domain (missing parts from reference TRBV5-1 and TRBJ1-3): KAGVTQTPRYLIKTRGQQVTLSCSPISGHRSVSWYQQTPGQGLQFLFEYFSETQRNKGNFPGRFSGRQFSNSRSEMNVSTLELGDSALYLCASTWGGAPGSTIYFGEGSWLTVV.

The genes are TRBV2 and TRBJ2-5, with a possible D match to TRBD2 (7 bases). The V end was cut by 7 bases, the J end by 4 bases, with 16 bases between. Germline values: CDR1 SNHLY, CDR2 FYNNEI. This CDR3 has 14 residues. CDR3 residues: CASTAGGLGETQYF. The CDR3 bases are TGTGCCAGCACCGCCGGGGGGCTTGGAGAGACCCAGTACTTC.

The count of this clone is one. This chain connects TRBV5-5 to TRBJ2-5; 9 positions match TRBD2. The CDR3 contains 15 residues. CDR1 and CDR2 (germline): SGHKS, YYEKEE (reference sequence). Trimming took 2 bases from V and 4 from J; bases not matched to a gene: 6. The CDR3 reads CASSLGGGAGETQYF. CDR3 nucleotide sequence: TGTGCCAGCAGCTTAGGCGGGGGGGCCGGAGAGACCCAGTACTTC.

The gene calls are TRBV24-1 and TRBJ2-7, with D perhaps TRBD2 (6 bases). Trimming removed 3 bases at V and 7 bases at J, with 15 bases between. CDR1 is KGHDR, CDR2 SFDVKD, per germline. This CDR3 contains 14 residues. The CDR3 region is CATSDRDSESEQYF. CDR3 coding DNA: TGTGCCACCAGTGATCGGGACTCTGAGTCGGAGCAGTACTTC.

The chain couples TRBV5-1 to TRBJ2-1; the D gene is possibly TRBD2 (7 bases). This CDR3 is built from 17 residues. CDR1 SGHRS and CDR2 YFSETQ come from the germline V gene. Trimming stripped 4 bases from V and 9 bases from J, with 26 bases between. The CDR3 DNA is TGCGCCAGCAGCCCTAACACGGCGCGGGGGCTGGTTAGTGAGCAGTTCTTC. As protein: CASSPNTARGLVSEQFF.

In its sample, this clone was seen a few times. This chain joins TRBV30 and TRBJ2-7; 9 positions match TRBD2. The germline gives CDR1 GTSNPN, CDR2 SVGIG (reference sequence). J was trimmed by 6 bases and V by 6 bases; bases with no gene match: 9. This CDR3 is built from 13 residues. The CDR3: CACVGLALSEQYF. Written as DNA, the CDR3 is TGTGCCTGTGTGGGACTAGCCTTGAGCGAGCAGTACTTC.

With respect to this clone: The same CDR3 can be traced to other DNA sequences in this sample. The chain couples TRBV6-5 to TRBJ1-1; D not resolved. Germline lookup yields CDR1 MNHEY and CDR2 SVGAGI. V was pared by 0 bases and J by 5 bases, with 10 bases between. The CDR3 length is 14 residues. This CDR3 is CASSYSGGGTEAFF. The CDR3 DNA reads as TGTGCCAGCAGTTACTCGGGCGGAGGTACTGAAGCTTTCTTT.

The chain uses TRBV19 and TRBJ2-3, with TRBD1 identical over 10 bases. The germline CDR1 and CDR2 sequences are LNHDA and SQIVND (reference sequence). The CDR3 sequence is 16 residues long. The ends lost 7 bases at V and 2 bases at J; junction bases unmatched: 9. The CDR3 DNA follows: TGTGCCAGTACCGCCTGGGGGACAGGGGCCACAGATACGCAGTATTTT. Encoded protein: CASTAWGTGATDTQYF.